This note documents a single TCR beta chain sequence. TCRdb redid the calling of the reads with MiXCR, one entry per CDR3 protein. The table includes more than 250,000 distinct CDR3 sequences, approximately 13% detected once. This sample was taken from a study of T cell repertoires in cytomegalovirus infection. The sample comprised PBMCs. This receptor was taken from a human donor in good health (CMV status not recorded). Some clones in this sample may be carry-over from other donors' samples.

The CDR3 region has the DNA TGTGCCAGCAGTGGATGGGACAAAACCGGGGAGCTGTTTTTT. Translated: CASSGWDKTGELFF. The V gene is TRBV12-3 or TRBV12-4, the J gene TRBJ2-2; TRBD1 is a possible D gene (6 bases). The CDR3 spans 14 residues. V lost 5 bases and J 5 bases, leaving 12 bases between the germline ends.